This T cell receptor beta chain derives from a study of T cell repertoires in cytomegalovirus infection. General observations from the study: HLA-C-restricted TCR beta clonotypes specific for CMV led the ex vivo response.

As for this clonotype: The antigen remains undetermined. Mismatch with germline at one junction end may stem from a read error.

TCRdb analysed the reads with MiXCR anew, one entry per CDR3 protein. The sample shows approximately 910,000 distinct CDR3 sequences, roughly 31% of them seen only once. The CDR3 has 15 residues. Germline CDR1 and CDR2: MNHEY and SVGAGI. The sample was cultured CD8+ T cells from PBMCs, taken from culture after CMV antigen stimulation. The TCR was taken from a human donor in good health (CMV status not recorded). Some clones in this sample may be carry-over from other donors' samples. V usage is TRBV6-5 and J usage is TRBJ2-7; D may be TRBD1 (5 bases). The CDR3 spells CASNYSSQGDREQYF. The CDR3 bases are TGTGCCAGCAATTACTCTTCGCAGGGTGATCGAGAGCAGTACTTC.